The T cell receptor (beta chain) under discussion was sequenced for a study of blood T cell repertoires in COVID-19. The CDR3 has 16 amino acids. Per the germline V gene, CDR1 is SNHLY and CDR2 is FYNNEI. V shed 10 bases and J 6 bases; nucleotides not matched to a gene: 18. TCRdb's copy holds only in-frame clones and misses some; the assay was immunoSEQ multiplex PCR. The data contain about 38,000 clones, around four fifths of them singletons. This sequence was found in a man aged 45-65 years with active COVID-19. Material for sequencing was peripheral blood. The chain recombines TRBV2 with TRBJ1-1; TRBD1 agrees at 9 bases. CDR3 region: CATRGDPGQGVPEAFF. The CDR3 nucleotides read TGTGCCACAAGAGGGGATCCGGGACAGGGAGTCCCTGAAGCTTTCTTT. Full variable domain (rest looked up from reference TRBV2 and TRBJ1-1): EPEVTQTPSHQVTQMGQEVILRCVPISNHLYFYWYRQILGQKVEFLVSFYNNEISEKSEIFDDQFSVERPDGSNFTLKIRSTKLEDSAMYFCATRGDPGQGVPEAFFGQGTRLTVV.